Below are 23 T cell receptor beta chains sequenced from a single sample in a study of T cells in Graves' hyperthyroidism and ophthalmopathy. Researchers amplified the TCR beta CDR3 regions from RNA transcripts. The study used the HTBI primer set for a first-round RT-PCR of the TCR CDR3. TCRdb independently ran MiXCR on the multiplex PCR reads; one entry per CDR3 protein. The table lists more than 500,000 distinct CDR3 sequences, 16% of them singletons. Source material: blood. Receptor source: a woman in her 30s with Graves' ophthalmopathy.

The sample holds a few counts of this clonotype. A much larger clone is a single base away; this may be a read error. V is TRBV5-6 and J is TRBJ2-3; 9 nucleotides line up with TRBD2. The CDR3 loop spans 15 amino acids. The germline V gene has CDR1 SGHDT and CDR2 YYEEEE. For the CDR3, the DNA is TGTGCCAGCAGCTTGGTAGCGGGAGTAGCAGATGCGCAGTATTTT. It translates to CASSLVAGVADAQYF. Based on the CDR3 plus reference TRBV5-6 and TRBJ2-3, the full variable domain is DAGVTQSPTHLIKTRGQQVTLRCSPKSGHDTVSWYQQALGQGPQFIFQYYEEEERQRGNFPDRFSGHQFPNYSSELNVNALLLGDSALYLCASSLVAGVADAQYFGPGTRLTVL.

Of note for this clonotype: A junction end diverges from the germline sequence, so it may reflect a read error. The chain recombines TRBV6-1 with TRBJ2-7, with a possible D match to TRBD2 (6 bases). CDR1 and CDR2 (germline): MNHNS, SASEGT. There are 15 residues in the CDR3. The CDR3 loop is CASGSGKRVHYGQYF. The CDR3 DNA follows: TGTGCCAGCGGATCGGGAAAGCGGGTGCACTACGGGCAGTACTTC.

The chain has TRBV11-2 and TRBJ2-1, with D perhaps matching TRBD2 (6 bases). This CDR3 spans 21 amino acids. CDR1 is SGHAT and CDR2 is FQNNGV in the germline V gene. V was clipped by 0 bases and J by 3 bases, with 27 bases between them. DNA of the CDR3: TGTGCCAGCAGCTTAGAGGTGGATTACGGCAGTGGCGGGAAGGGCTACAATGAGCAGTTCTTC. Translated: CASSLEVDYGSGGKGYNEQFF.

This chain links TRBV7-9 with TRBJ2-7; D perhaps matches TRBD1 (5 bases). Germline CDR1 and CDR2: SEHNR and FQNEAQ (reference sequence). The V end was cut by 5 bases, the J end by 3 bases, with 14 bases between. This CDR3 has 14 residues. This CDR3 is CASSPGDRHYEQYF. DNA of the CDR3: TGTGCCAGCAGCCCCGGAGACAGACACTACGAGCAGTACTTC.

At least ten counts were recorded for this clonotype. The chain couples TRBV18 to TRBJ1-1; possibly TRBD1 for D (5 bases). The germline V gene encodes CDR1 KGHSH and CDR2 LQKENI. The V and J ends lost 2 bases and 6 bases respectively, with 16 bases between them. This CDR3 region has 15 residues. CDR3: CASSPWDPSHPEAFF. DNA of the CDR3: TGTGCCAGCTCACCATGGGACCCGTCCCATCCTGAAGCTTTCTTT.

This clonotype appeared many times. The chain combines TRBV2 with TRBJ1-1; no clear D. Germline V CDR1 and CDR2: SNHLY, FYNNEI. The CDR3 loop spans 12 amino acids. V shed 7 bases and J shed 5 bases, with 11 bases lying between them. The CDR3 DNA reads TGTGCCAGCACCCCGGGGAGTACTGAAGCTTTCTTT. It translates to CASTPGSTEAFF.

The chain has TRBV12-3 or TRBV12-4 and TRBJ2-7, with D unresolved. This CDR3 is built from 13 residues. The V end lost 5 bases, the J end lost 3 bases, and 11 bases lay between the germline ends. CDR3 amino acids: CASSKTESYEQYF. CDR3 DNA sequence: TGTGCCAGCAGTAAGACCGAAAGCTACGAGCAGTACTTC.

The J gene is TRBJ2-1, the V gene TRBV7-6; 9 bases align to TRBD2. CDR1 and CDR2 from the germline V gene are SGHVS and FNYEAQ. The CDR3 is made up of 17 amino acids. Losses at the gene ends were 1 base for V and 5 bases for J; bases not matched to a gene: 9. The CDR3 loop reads CASSLGPGREGHNEQFF. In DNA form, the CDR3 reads TGTGCCAGCAGCTTAGGCCCTGGGCGGGAGGGCCACAATGAGCAGTTCTTC.

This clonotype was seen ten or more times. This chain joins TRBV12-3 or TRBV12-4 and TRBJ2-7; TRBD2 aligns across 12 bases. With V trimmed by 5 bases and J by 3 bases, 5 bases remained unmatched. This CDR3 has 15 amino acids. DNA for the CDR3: TGTGCCAGCAGTCTAACTAGCGGGAGGAGCTACGAGCAGTACTTC. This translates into CASSLTSGRSYEQYF.

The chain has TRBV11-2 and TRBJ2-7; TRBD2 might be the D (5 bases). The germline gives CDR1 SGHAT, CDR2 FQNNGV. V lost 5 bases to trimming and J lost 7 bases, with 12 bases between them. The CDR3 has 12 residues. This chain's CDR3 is CASSAQRGEQYF. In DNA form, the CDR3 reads TGTGCCAGCAGCGCCCAGCGAGGGGAGCAGTACTTC.

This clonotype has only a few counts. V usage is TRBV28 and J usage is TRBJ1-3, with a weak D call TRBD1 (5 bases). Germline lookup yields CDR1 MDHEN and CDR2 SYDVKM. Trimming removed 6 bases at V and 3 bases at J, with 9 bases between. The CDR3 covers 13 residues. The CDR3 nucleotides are TGTGCCAGCAGCATGGGGGTTGGAAACACCATATATTTT. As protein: CASSMGVGNTIYF.

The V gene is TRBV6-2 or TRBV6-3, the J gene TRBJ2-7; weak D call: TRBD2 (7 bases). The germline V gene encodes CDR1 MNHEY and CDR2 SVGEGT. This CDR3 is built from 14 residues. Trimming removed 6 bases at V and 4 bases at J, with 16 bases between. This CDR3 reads CASRKQGGGYEQYF. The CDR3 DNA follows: TGTGCCAGCAGAAAACAGGGAGGGGGTTACGAGCAGTACTTC.

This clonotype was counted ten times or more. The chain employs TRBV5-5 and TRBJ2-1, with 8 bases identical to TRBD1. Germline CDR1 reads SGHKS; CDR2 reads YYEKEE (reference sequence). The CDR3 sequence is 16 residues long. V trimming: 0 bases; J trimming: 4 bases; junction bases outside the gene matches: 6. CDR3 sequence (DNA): TGTGCCAGCAGCTTGGACTTGACAGGGGCTTACAATGAGCAGTTCTTC. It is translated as CASSLDLTGAYNEQFF.

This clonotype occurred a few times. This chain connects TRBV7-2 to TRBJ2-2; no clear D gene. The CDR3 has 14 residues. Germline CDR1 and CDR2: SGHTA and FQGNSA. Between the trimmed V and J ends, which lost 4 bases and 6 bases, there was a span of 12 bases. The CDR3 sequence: CASSSLNEAGELFF. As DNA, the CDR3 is TGTGCCAGCAGCTCCCTGAACGAGGCCGGGGAGCTGTTTTTT.

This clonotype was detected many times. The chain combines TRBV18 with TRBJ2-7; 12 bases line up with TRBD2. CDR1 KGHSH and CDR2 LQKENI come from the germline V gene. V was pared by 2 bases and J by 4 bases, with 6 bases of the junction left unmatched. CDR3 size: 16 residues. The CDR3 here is CASSPGSGLAGYEQYF. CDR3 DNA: TGTGCCAGCTCACCAGGATCCGGACTAGCGGGGTACGAGCAGTACTTC.

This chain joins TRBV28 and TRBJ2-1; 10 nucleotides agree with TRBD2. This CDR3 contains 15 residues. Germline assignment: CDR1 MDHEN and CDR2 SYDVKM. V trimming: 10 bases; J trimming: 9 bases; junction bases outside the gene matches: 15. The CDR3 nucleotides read TGTGCCACCAAAAAGGGGCTAGCGGGAGTCTCTGAGCAGTTCTTC. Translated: CATKKGLAGVSEQFF.

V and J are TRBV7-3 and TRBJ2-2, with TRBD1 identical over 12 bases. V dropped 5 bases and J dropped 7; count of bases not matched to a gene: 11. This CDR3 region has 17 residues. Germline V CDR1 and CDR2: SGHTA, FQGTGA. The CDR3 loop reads CASSEYPGQGAVGELFF. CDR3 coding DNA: TGTGCCAGCAGCGAATATCCGGGACAGGGGGCCGTCGGGGAGCTGTTTTTT. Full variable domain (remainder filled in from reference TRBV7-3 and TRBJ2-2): GAGVSQTPSNKVTEKGKYVELRCDPISGHTALYWYRQSLGQGPEFLIYFQGTGAADDSGLPNDRFFAVRPEGSVSTLKIQRTERGDSAVYLCASSEYPGQGAVGELFFGEGSRLTVL.

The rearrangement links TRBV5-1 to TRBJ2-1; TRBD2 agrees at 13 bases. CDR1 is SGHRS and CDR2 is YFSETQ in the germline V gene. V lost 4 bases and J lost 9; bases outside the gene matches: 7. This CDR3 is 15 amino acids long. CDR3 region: CASSPGLAGALEQFF. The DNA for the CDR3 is TGCGCCAGCAGCCCCGGACTAGCGGGAGCCCTTGAGCAGTTCTTC.

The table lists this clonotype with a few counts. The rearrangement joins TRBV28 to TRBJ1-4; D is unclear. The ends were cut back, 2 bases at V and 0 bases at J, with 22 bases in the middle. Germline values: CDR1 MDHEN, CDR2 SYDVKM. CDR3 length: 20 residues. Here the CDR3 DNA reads TGTGCCAGCAGTTTAATCCCCCCCTTAACCGAGACGGCAACTAATGAAAAACTGTTTTTT. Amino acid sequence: CASSLIPPLTETATNEKLFF. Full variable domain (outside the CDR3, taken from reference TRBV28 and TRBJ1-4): DVKVTQSSRYLVKRTGEKVFLECVQDMDHENMFWYRQDPGLGLRLIYFSYDVKMKEKGDIPEGYSVSREKKERFSLILESASTNQTSMYLCASSLIPPLTETATNEKLFFGSGTQLSVL.

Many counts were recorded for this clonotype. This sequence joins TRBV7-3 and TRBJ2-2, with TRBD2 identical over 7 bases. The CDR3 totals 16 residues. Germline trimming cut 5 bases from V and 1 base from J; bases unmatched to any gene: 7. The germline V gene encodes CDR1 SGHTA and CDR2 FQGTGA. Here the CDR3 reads CASSPAGRMNTGELFF. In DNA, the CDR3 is TGTGCCAGCAGCCCCGCCGGGAGGATGAACACCGGGGAGCTGTTTTTT. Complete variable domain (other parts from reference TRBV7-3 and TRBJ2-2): GAGVSQTPSNKVTEKGKYVELRCDPISGHTALYWYRQSLGQGPEFLIYFQGTGAADDSGLPNDRFFAVRPEGSVSTLKIQRTERGDSAVYLCASSPAGRMNTGELFFGEGSRLTVL.

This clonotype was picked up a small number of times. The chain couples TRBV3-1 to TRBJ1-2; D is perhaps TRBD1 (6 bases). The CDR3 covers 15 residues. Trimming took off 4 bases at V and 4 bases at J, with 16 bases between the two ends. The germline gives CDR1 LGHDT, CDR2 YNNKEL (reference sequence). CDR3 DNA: TGTGCCAGCAGCCCCGACGGGGGGCTGGCCTATGGCTACACCTTC. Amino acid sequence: CASSPDGGLAYGYTF.

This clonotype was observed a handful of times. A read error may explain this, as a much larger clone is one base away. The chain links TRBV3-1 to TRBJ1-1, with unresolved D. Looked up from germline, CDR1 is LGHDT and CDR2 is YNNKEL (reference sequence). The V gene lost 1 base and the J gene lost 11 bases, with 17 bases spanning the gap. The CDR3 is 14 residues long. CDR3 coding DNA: TGTGCCAGCAGCCAAGGTCACGCGTTCGGCGGGGCTTTCTTT. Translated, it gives CASSQGHAFGGAFF. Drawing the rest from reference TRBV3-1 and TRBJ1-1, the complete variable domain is DTAVSQTPKYLVTQMGNDKSIKCEQNLGHDTMYWYKQDSKKFLKIMFSYNNKELIINETVPNRFSPKSPDKAHLNLHINSLELGDSAVYFCASSQGHAFGGAFFGQGTRLTVV.

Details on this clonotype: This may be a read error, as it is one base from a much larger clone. The DNA of the CDR3 is TGTGCCAGCAGCTTAATATCCAGTCCACAAGAGGCCCAGTACTTC. Its protein is CASSLISSPQEAQYF. The rearrangement joins TRBV7-3 to TRBJ2-5, with D uncertain. The germline V gene encodes CDR1 SGHTA and CDR2 FQGTGA. CDR3 size: 15 residues.